The clone carrying this T cell receptor (beta chain) was seen a few times. Its antigen is as yet unknown. The data were obtained in a study of response to subunit inactivated influenza vaccine. Overall study findings and caveats: Authors suggested seasonal influenza vaccinations each recruit few new T cells.

This CDR3 is built from 15 residues. Germline CDR1 SEHNR, CDR2 FQNEAQ (reference sequence). V was pared by 6 bases and J by 3 bases, with 8 bases of the junction left unmatched. TCRdb ran MiXCR on the RT-PCR reads and lists one entry per CDR3 protein. Counted here are about 580,000 distinct CDR3 sequences, 14% occurring once; the ten biggest clones make up 11%. The sample here was PBMCs from blood, taken approximately 12 days after vaccination. V is TRBV7-9 and J is TRBJ2-7, with 10 bases fitting TRBD2. The clonotype was recovered from a man aged 45-65 years who received an inactivated influenza vaccine. The CDR3 DNA follows: TGTGCCAGCAGTCCTAGCGGGGGTCCCCACTACGAGCAGTACTTC. It encodes CASSPSGGPHYEQYF.